Listed below are T cell receptor beta chains from one sample, sequenced in a study of OX40 agonist ivuxolimab in advanced cancers. Some clones are missing from TCRdb's copy, which holds only in-frame ones; the method was immunoSEQ multiplex PCR. The sample yields around 19,000 clones, over 75% seen once. The sample in question was CD4+ or CD8+ T cells sorted from blood, obtained in a trial of the OX40 agonist ivuxolimab. Every receptor here comes from an adult with an advanced solid tumor such as melanoma, head and neck, liver or kidney cancer. Both conserved end residues are part of each CDR3. A D gene is named only where the DNA matches it firmly. For some rows the clone size is stated as once, few or many, or as a class when expanded; others skip it.

V: TRBV4-1
size: .
D: .
J: TRBJ2-2
CDR3: CASSRQENTGELFF
DNA: TGCGCCAGCAGCCGACAGGAGAACACCGGGGAGCTGTTTTTT

V: TRBV6-1
size: .
D: TRBD1
J: TRBJ2-7
CDR3: CASSETGTGNYEQYF
DNA: TGTGCCAGCAGTGAAACCGGGACAGGGAACTACGAGCAGTACTTC

V: TRBV5-1
size: .
D: TRBD1
J: TRBJ1-2
CDR3: CASSPGDRVVYGYTF
DNA: TGCGCCAGCAGTCCAGGAGACAGGGTTGTCTATGGCTACACCTTC

V: TRBV6-1
size: .
D: TRBD1
J: TRBJ1-2
CDR3: CASSFGAGGNGYTF
DNA: TGTGCCAGCAGTTTCGGGGCAGGGGGCAATGGCTACACCTTC

V: TRBV27
size: .
D: TRBD1
J: TRBJ2-7
CDR3: CASSSGQDYEQYF
DNA: TGTGCCAGCAGTTCGGGACAGGACTACGAGCAGTACTTC

V: TRBV11-1
size: .
D: .
J: TRBJ2-1
CDR3: CASKLRNEQFF
DNA: TGTGCCAGCAAACTAAGAAATGAGCAGTTCTTC

V: TRBV6-6
size: .
D: .
J: TRBJ2-7
CDR3: CASSYGREQYF
DNA: TGTGCCAGCAGTTATGGGCGGGAGCAGTACTTC

V: TRBV7-9
size: .
D: .
J: TRBJ2-7
CDR3: CASSSFHYEQYF
DNA: TGTGCCAGCAGCTCCTTCCACTACGAGCAGTACTTC

V: TRBV13
size: .
D: .
J: TRBJ2-1
CDR3: CASSPDGSSYNEQFF
DNA: TGTGCCAGCAGCCCGGACGGCAGCTCCTACAATGAGCAGTTCTTC

V: TRBV9
size: .
D: TRBD1
J: TRBJ1-6
CDR3: CASSAGTGDQPLHF
DNA: TGTGCCAGCAGCGCGGGGACAGGGGATCAGCCCCTCCACTTT

V: TRBV5-5
size: .
D: .
J: TRBJ2-5
CDR3: CASSLGPLYQETQYF
DNA: TGTGCCAGCAGCTTGGGCCCGTTGTACCAAGAGACCCAGTACTTC

V: TRBV29-1
size: .
D: .
J: TRBJ1-2
CDR3: CSVVGSNYGYTF
DNA: TGCAGCGTGGTCGGATCTAACTATGGCTACACCTTC

V: TRBV9
size: once
D: .
J: TRBJ1-1
CDR3: CASSVGDLTEAFF
DNA: TGTGCCAGCAGCGTAGGCGACCTCACTGAAGCTTTCTTT

V: TRBV27
size: .
D: TRBD1
J: TRBJ2-5
CDR3: CASMGTAQETQYF
DNA: TGTGCCAGCATGGGGACAGCCCAAGAGACCCAGTACTTC

V: TRBV29-1
size: .
D: .
J: TRBJ1-4
CDR3: CSVEGGVDDEKLFF
DNA: TGCAGCGTTGAGGGTGGTGTGGACGATGAAAAACTGTTTTTT

V: TRBV30
size: .
D: TRBD2
J: TRBJ2-7
CDR3: CAWTGLAPSYEQYF
DNA: TGTGCCTGGACGGGACTAGCGCCTTCCTACGAGCAGTACTTC

V: TRBV27
size: .
D: .
J: TRBJ2-3
CDR3: CASSLVDTDTQYF
DNA: TGTGCCAGCAGTTTGGTGGACACAGATACGCAGTATTTT

V: TRBV11-2
size: .
D: TRBD2
J: TRBJ2-5
CDR3: CASSLVPSGGETQYF
DNA: TGTGCCAGCAGCTTAGTGCCTAGCGGGGGGGAGACCCAGTACTTC

V: TRBV7-8
size: .
D: .
J: TRBJ2-7
CDR3: CASSPSGEISGEQYF
DNA: TGTGCCAGCAGCCCCTCGGGAGAGATCTCCGGGGAGCAGTACTTC

V: TRBV29-1
size: .
D: TRBD2
J: TRBJ2-7
CDR3: CSVTGGGSYEQYF
DNA: TGCAGCGTTACCGGGGGGGGGTCCTACGAGCAGTACTTC

V: TRBV5-6
size: .
D: .
J: TRBJ2-1
CDR3: CASSPGAVNNEQFF
DNA: TGTGCCAGCAGCCCGGGGGCAGTAAACAATGAGCAGTTCTTC

V: TRBV6-1
size: .
D: TRBD1
J: TRBJ2-7
CDR3: CASSEAAGTGDEQYF
DNA: TGTGCCAGCAGTGAAGCGGCCGGGACAGGGGACGAGCAGTACTTC

V: TRBV18
size: .
D: TRBD2
J: TRBJ2-2
CDR3: CASSHRTSGANANTGELFF
DNA: TGTGCCAGCTCACACCGGACTAGCGGGGCCAACGCGAACACCGGGGAGCTGTTTTTT

V: TRBV5-1
size: .
D: .
J: TRBJ2-3
CDR3: CASSPDLVSTDTQYF
DNA: TGCGCCAGCAGCCCGGATTTAGTTAGCACAGATACGCAGTATTTT

V: TRBV7-3
size: once
D: TRBD2
J: TRBJ2-3
CDR3: CASSLTPAGGSTDTQYF
DNA: TGTGCCAGCAGCTTAACACCAGCGGGAGGGAGCACAGATACGCAGTATTTT

V: TRBV15
size: .
D: .
J: TRBJ1-5
CDR3: CATSRDSSQPQHF
DNA: TGTGCCACCAGCAGAGATAGTAGTCAGCCCCAGCATTTT

V: TRBV9
size: .
D: TRBD1
J: TRBJ2-2
CDR3: CASSEPGTGINTGELFF
DNA: TGTGCCAGCAGCGAACCCGGGACAGGGATCAACACCGGGGAGCTGTTTTTT

V: TRBV6-5
size: .
D: TRBD2
J: TRBJ2-1
CDR3: CASTLSGRGYNEQFF
DNA: TGTGCCAGTACACTTAGCGGGAGAGGTTACAATGAGCAGTTCTTC

V: TRBV19
size: .
D: TRBD2
J: TRBJ2-7
CDR3: CASSISGRNFYEQYF
DNA: TGTGCCAGTAGTATTAGCGGGAGGAACTTCTACGAGCAGTACTTC

V: TRBV4-2
size: .
D: .
J: TRBJ2-7
CDR3: CASSQEEWGEARGSTYEQYF
DNA: TGTGCCAGCAGCCAAGAAGAGTGGGGGGAAGCGCGTGGGTCTACCTACGAGCAGTACTTC

V: TRBV27
size: .
D: TRBD1
J: TRBJ2-7
CDR3: CASSLSRTGAYEQYF
DNA: TGTGCCAGCAGTTTGTCTCGGACAGGCGCCTACGAGCAGTACTTC

V: TRBV9
size: .
D: .
J: TRBJ2-7
CDR3: CASSVGGTAYEQYF
DNA: TGTGCCAGCAGCGTAGGGGGGACCGCCTACGAGCAGTACTTC

V: TRBV10-3
size: .
D: .
J: TRBJ2-7
CDR3: CAIRTPDTPSSYEQYF
DNA: TGTGCCATCAGGACCCCCGATACACCTAGCTCCTACGAGCAGTACTTC

V: TRBV2
size: .
D: .
J: TRBJ1-4
CDR3: CASIVAGTGNEKLFF
DNA: TGTGCCAGCATCGTCGCCGGGACGGGAAATGAAAAACTGTTTTTT

V: TRBV27
size: .
D: .
J: TRBJ2-7
CDR3: CASSPYVGLQYEQYF
DNA: TGTGCCAGCAGCCCTTATGTGGGGTTGCAGTACGAGCAGTACTTC

V: TRBV4-1
size: .
D: TRBD2
J: TRBJ2-7
CDR3: CASSETSGSYEQYF
DNA: TGCGCCAGCAGCGAGACTAGCGGGAGCTACGAGCAGTACTTC

V: TRBV7-3
size: .
D: TRBD1
J: TRBJ1-2
CDR3: CASSPILPTGDGYTF
DNA: TGTGCCAGCAGCCCGATACTACCGACAGGGGATGGCTACACCTTC